The entry that follows covers one TCR beta chain sequence. In the source study's methods: Cell counts per sample came from amplifying reference gene primers. The protocol was immunoSEQ multiplex PCR, while the TCRdb copy is restricted to in-frame clones and leaves out a portion. The V and J calls and clone size are taken from that table; D and trimming were inferred from the DNA. The sample lists 150,000 or so clones, roughly four fifths occurring once. This sample is part of a study of blood T cell repertoires in COVID-19. Background on the study: The United States, Italy and Spain were the sources of the acute and convalescent COVID-19 samples. In each case, the material was cDNA or gDNA derived from T cells, B-cell-depleted T cells, or PBMCs.

The material sequenced was peripheral blood. The origin of this receptor is a man aged 40-50 years who had recovered from COVID-19.

The CDR3 region is CASIQGVEQYF. The DNA for the CDR3 is TGTGCCAGCATCCAAGGGGTCGAGCAGTACTTC. The rearrangement joins TRBV27 to TRBJ2-7, with a possible D match to TRBD1 (5 bases). CDR3 size: 11 residues. V shed 7 bases and J shed 6 bases, with 10 bases lying between them. The germline V gene has CDR1 MNHEY and CDR2 SMNVEV (reference sequence).